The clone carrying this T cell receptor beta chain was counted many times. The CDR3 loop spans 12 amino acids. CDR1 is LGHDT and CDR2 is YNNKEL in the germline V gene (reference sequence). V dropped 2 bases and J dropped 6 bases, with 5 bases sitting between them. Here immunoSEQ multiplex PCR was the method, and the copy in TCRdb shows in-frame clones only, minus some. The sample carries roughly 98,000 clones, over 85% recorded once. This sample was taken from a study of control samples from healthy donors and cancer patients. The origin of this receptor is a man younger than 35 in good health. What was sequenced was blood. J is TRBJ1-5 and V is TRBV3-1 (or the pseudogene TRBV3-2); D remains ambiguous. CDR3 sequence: CASSQFGQPQHF. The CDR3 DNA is TGTGCCAGCAGCCAATTCGGTCAGCCCCAGCATTTT.